This T cell receptor (beta chain) was obtained from a study of CD8 T cells in Susac syndrome. A word on this clonotype: The germline gene is not matched at one end of the junction; a read error may be the cause.

The CDR3 contains 12 residues. Per the germline V gene, CDR1 is LNHDA and CDR2 is SQIVND (reference sequence). The authors carried out high-throughput sequencing of TCR beta. They applied it to CD8+ and CD4+ T cells obtained from blood. Relapsing-remitting disease, either stable or active, was present in the multiple sclerosis controls, who were treatment-naive patients. Isolation of CD8+ and CD4+ T cells was performed negatively, whereas enrichment of TEMRA cells was done by FACS. Roughly 0.45 to 1 ug RNA was reverse transcribed with random hexamers. Amplification of TCR beta CDR3 spanned 54 Vbeta and 13 Jbeta via immunoSEQ multiplex PCR. TCRdb reprocessed the immunoSEQ multiplex PCR reads via MiXCR and lists one record per CDR3 protein. This table holds hundreds of thousands of distinct CDR3 sequences, around 96% found once.

The source material was CD4+ T cells from PBMCs. This TCR was sampled from a human donor with multiple sclerosis. The chain joins TRBV19 to TRBJ1-5; maybe TRBD1 (5 bases). Here the CDR3 reads CASSPGNPPQHF. The CDR3 nucleotides are TGTGCCAGTAGCCCAGGGAATCCGCCCCAGCATTTT.